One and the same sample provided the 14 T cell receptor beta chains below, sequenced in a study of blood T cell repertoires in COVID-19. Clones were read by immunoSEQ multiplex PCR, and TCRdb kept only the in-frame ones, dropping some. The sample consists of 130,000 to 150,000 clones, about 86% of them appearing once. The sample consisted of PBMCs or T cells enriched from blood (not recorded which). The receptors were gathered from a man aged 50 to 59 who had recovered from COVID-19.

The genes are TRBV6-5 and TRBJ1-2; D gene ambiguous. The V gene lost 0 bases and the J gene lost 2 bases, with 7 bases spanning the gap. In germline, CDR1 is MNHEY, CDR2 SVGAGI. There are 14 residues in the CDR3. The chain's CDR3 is CASSYSGLNYGYTF. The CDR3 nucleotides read TGTGCCAGCAGTTACTCTGGTCTAAACTATGGCTACACCTTC.

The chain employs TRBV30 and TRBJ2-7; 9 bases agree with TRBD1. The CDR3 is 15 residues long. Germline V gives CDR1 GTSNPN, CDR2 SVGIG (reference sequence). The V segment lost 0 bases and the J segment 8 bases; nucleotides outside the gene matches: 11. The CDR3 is CAWSVRDRVSGQQYF. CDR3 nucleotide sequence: TGTGCCTGGAGTGTCCGGGACAGGGTCTCCGGGCAGCAGTACTTC.

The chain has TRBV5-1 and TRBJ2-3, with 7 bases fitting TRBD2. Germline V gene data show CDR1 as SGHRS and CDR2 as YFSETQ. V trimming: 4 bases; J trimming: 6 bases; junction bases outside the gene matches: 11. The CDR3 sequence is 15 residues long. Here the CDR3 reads CASSISHGGTDTQYF. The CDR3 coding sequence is TGCGCCAGCAGCATCTCTCACGGGGGGACGGATACGCAGTATTTT.

Here the CDR3 DNA reads TGTGCCAGCAGCTTTGCAGAAACAAATGAAGCTTTCTTT. Amino acids: CASSFAETNEAFF. The chain recombines TRBV11-1 with TRBJ1-1; D is uncertain. This CDR3 has 13 amino acids. Trimming stripped 3 bases from V and 7 bases from J, with 12 bases between. Germline lookup yields CDR1 SGHAT and CDR2 FQDESV (reference sequence).

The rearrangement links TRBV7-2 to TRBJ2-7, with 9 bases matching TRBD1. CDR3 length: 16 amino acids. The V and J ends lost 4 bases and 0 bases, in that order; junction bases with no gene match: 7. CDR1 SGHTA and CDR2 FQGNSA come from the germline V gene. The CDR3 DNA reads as TGTGCCAGCAGCTCCCCCCGGGACAGGGCCTCCTACGAGCAGTACTTC. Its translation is CASSSPRDRASYEQYF.

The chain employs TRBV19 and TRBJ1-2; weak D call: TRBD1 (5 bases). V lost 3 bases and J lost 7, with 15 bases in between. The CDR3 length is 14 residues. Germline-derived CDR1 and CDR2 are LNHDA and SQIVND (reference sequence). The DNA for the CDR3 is TGTGCCAGTAGTATTTACTCGGGGGAATCTGGCTACACCTTC. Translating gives CASSIYSGESGYTF.

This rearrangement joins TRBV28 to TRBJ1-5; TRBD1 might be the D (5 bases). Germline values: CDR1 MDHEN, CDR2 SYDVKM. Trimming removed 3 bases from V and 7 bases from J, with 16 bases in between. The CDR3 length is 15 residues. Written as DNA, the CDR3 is TGTGCCAGCAGTTTCCGCAGGGCCCCATACCAGCCCCAGCATTTT. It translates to CASSFRRAPYQPQHF.

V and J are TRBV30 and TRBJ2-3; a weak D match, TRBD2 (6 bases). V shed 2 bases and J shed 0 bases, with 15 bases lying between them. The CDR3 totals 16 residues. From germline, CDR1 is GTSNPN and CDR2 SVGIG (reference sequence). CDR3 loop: CAWSPRVGRSTDTQYF. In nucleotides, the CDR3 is TGTGCCTGGAGTCCAAGGGTGGGGAGGAGCACAGATACGCAGTATTTT.

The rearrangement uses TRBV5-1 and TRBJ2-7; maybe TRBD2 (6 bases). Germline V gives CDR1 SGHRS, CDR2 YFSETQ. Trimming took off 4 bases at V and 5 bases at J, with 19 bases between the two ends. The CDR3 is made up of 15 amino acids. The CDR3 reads CASSKPGTHTDEQYF. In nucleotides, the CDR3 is TGCGCCAGCAGCAAACCCGGGACTCACACCGACGAGCAGTACTTC.

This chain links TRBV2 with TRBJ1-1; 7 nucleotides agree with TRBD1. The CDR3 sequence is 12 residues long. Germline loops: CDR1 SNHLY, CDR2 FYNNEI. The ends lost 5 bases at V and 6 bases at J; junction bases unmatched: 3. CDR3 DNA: TGTGCCAGCAGTCGACAGGGTGCTGAAGCTTTCTTT. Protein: CASSRQGAEAFF.

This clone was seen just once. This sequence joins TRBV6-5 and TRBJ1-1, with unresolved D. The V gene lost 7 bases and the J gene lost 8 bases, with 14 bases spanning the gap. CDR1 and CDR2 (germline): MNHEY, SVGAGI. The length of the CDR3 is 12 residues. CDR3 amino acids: CASKNGIAEAFF. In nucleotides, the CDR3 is TGTGCCAGCAAGAACGGGATCGCAGAAGCTTTCTTT.

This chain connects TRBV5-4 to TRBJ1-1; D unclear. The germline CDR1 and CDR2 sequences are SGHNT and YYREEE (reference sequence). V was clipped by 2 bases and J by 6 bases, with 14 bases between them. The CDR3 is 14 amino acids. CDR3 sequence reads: CASSLPAVAAEAFF. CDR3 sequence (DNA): TGTGCCAGCAGCTTACCGGCGGTGGCGGCTGAAGCTTTCTTT.

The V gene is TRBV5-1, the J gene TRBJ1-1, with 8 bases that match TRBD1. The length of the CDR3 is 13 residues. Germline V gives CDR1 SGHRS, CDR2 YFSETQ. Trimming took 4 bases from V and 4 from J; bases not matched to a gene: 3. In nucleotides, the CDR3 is TGCGCCAGCAGCACAACAGGGGGCACTGAAGCTTTCTTT. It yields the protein CASSTTGGTEAFF.

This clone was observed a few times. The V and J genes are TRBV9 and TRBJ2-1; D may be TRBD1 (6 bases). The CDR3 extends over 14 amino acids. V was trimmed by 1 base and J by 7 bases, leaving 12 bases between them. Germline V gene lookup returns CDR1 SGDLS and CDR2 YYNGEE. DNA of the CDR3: TGTGCCAGCAGCGTAAGTCAGGGGTGGAATGAGCAGTTCTTC. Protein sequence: CASSVSQGWNEQFF.